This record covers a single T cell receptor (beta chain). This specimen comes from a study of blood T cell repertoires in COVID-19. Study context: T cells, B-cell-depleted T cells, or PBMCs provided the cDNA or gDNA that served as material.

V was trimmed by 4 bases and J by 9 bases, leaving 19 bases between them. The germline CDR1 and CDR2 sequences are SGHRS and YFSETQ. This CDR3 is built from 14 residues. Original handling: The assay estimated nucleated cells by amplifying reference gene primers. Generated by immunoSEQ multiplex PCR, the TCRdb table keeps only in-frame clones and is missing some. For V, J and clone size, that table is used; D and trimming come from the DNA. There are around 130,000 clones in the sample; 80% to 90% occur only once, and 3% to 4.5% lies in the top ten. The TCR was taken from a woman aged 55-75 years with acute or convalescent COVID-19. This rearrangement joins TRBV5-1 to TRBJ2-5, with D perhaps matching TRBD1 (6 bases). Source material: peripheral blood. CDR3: CASSVVNRDEAQYF. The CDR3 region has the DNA TGCGCCAGCAGCGTGGTTAACAGGGACGAGGCCCAGTACTTC.